The following is a TCR beta chain sequence with its context. Antigen unknown. The CDR3 length is 14 residues. Per the germline V gene, CDR1 is SGHVS and CDR2 is FNYEAQ. The data were obtained in a study of post-analysis software for immune sequencing data. About the research overall: As for disease course, relapsing-remitting, secondary progressive and progressive-relapsing multiple sclerosis were all included.

Unique molecular identifiers were present in the TCR beta cDNA libraries. Input amounts of 1 to 10 million T cells were used. These gave roughly 0.5 million cDNA molecules, so each molecule approximated one T cell. Via MiXCR, TCRdb re-called the PCR reads, giving one row per CDR3 protein. The sample has 600,000 to 700,000 distinct CDR3 sequences; around 64% are singletons. Study findings and constraints: Patients used five TRBV segments, including TRBV5-6, TRBV5-1 and TRBV20-1, more often than controls. Same-batch samples co-clustered strongly by F measure. Compared with controls, patients showed significantly lower normalized Chao1 diversity.

This TCR was sampled from a girl between 2 and 10 years old with multiple sclerosis. This chain connects TRBV7-6 to TRBJ2-5, with TRBD2 identical over 7 bases. The J call is uncertain, as TRBJ2-7 better fits the DNA end. Input material: blood. CDR3 sequence (DNA): TGTGCCAGCAGCTTCGGGACTACCAACTACGAGCAGTACTTC. The encoded protein is CASSFGTTNYEQYF.